The entry that follows covers one T cell receptor beta chain sequence. Run at survey level, the immunoSEQ assay was version v3.0. The table came from immunoSEQ multiplex PCR; TCRdb's copy has only in-frame clones and leaves some out. Here the sample spans almost 25,000 clones, 70% to 85% being singletons. This sample was taken from a study of long-term antiretroviral therapy in people with HIV. This CDR3 contains 15 residues. Germline trimming cut 4 bases from V and 1 base from J; bases unmatched to any gene: 5. The germline CDR1 and CDR2 sequences are SGDLS and YYNGEE. This receptor was identified in a man over 45 with HIV. The material was unsorted PBMCs, obtained 3 years after starting antiretroviral therapy. This rearrangement joins TRBV9 to TRBJ2-3; 8 bases fit TRBD2. The CDR3 here is CASSLNSGGTDTQYF. The CDR3 DNA reads TGTGCCAGCAGCCTAAATAGCGGGGGCACAGATACGCAGTATTTT.